These T cell receptor beta chains were read from a single sample in a study of identifying expanded T cells in peripheral blood. The repertoire was sequenced with immunoSEQ multiplex PCR; TCRdb's copy has only in-frame clones and lacks some. The sample consists of about 110,000 clones, about 89% of them appearing once. Sequenced: blood. The receptors here all came from a person aged 18 to 70 in good health. The CDR3 runs from the conserved cysteine through the conserved F or W. The order of the fields is V gene, clone size, J gene, D gene, CDR3 DNA, CDR3 protein. A D gene is named only where the DNA matches it firmly. A clone size is listed for some rows: how often the clone was seen (once, few, many), or a class if it is expanded.

>TRBV4-3|-|TRBJ1-2|TRBD1
TGCGCCAGCAGCCAAGATCCCTGGACAGGGGATGGCTACACCTTC
CASSQDPWTGDGYTF
>TRBV4-3|-|TRBJ2-6|-
TGCGCCAGCAGCCAAGGTTCGAGTGGGGCCAACGTCCTGACTTTC
CASSQGSSGANVLTF
>TRBV5-1|-|TRBJ2-3|-
TGCGCCAGCAGCTCCTCCGGGGGGCTACGGGGCACAGATACGCAGTATTTT
CASSSSGGLRGTDTQYF
>TRBV15|-|TRBJ2-5|TRBD2
TGTGCCACCAGCAGAGTCGTCCTAGCGGGGGGTCGTCGGGAGACCCAGTACTTC
CATSRVVLAGGRRETQYF
>TRBV7-2|-|TRBJ1-2|-
TGTGCCAGCAGCTTGCTGACCTCCTATGGCTACACCTTC
CASSLLTSYGYTF
>TRBV4-3|once|TRBJ2-3|TRBD2
TGCGCCAGCAGCCAAGAAATAGCGGGGGGGCGTGATACAGATACGCAGTATTTT
CASSQEIAGGRDTDTQYF
>TRBV10-3|-|TRBJ2-5|TRBD2
TGTGCCATCAGTGAGAGTATTAGCGGGCAGGAGACCCAGTACTTC
CAISESISGQETQYF
>TRBV5-1|-|TRBJ2-5|TRBD2
TGCGCCAGCAGCTTGGCCAGCGGGGGTAGAGAGACCCAGTACTTC
CASSLASGGRETQYF
>TRBV2|few|TRBJ1-2|-
TGTGCCAGCAGCACTCAGGGTCTCACGCATGGCTACACCTTC
CASSTQGLTHGYTF
>TRBV5-6|-|TRBJ2-7|TRBD1
TGTGCCAGCAGCTTGGTAGGACAGGGGGTTTACGAGCAGTACTTC
CASSLVGQGVYEQYF
>TRBV20-1|-|TRBJ2-5|-
TGCAGTGCTAGCCAAGAGACCCAGTACTTC
CSASQETQYF
>TRBV7-8|-|TRBJ1-5|-
TGTGCCAGCAGCTTAAGGGGAGGCAATCAGCCCCAGCATTTT
CASSLRGGNQPQHF
>TRBV19|-|TRBJ2-6|-
TGTGCCAGTTCCTCTCTCCCCAGGGACGGTGGGGCCAACGTCCTGACTTTC
CASSSLPRDGGANVLTF
>TRBV4-3|-|TRBJ1-1|-
TGCGCCAGCAGCCAAGATCGGGTGCGGATGAACACTGAAGCTTTCTTT
CASSQDRVRMNTEAFF
>TRBV7-2|-|TRBJ1-4|-
TGTGCCAGCAGCCCTCGGGGGGCGCGGGCGGCTAATGAAAAACTGTTTTTT
CASSPRGARAANEKLFF
>TRBV19|-|TRBJ2-5|-
TGTGCCAGTAGGGGGAATCCCTCAGAGACCCAGTACTTC
CASRGNPSETQYF
>TRBV5-1|-|TRBJ1-1|-
TGCGCCAGCACAAGGGATTCAAACACTGAAGCTTTCTTT
CASTRDSNTEAFF
>TRBV30|-|TRBJ2-7|-
TGTGCCTGGAACACCGAGGAGGGAAACTACGAGCAGTACTTC
CAWNTEEGNYEQYF
>TRBV7-9|-|TRBJ1-5|TRBD1
TGTGCCAGCCAAACCACAGGGGGCTACAATCAGCCCCAGCATTTT
CASQTTGGYNQPQHF
>TRBV2|-|TRBJ2-1|-
TGTGCCAGCAGTGAAAATGTCGACAATGAGCAGTTCTTC
CASSENVDNEQFF
>TRBV6-5|-|TRBJ2-7|-
TGTGCCAGCAGTTACGGGGGGGCCGCACCCTACGAGCAGTACTTC
CASSYGGAAPYEQYF
>TRBV18|-|TRBJ1-1|-
TGTGCCAGCTCACTGGGGTCTGGGATGAACACTGAAGCTTTCTTT
CASSLGSGMNTEAFF
>TRBV7-8|-|TRBJ2-1|-
TGTGCCAGCACCCCGCTGGGCCTCGTGGGAAATGAGCAGTTCTTC
CASTPLGLVGNEQFF
>TRBV20-1|-|TRBJ2-5|-
TGCAGTGCTGGGGCTTGGACCCAGTACTTC
CSAGAWTQYF
>TRBV7-2|-|TRBJ2-5|TRBD2
TGTGCCAGCAGTTACCAGCGGGGGATGGGAGAGACCCAGTACTTC
CASSYQRGMGETQYF
>TRBV15|-|TRBJ2-3|TRBD1
TGTGCCACCAGCAGTAACCCGACAGGGGGCGCGGATACGCAGTATTTT
CATSSNPTGGADTQYF
>TRBV27|-|TRBJ1-1|-
TGTGCCAGCAGTTTCGGCCGAGGAGGGTTCACTGAAGCTTTCTTT
CASSFGRGGFTEAFF
>TRBV11-1|-|TRBJ2-5|-
TGTGCCAGCAGCCCACGCGTGGAAGAGACCCAGTACTTC
CASSPRVEETQYF
>TRBV5-4|-|TRBJ2-6|-
TGTGCCAGCAGCCTCGGCGGTACTGGGGCCAACGTCCTGACTTTC
CASSLGGTGANVLTF
>TRBV25-1|-|TRBJ2-3|TRBD1
TGTGCCAGCAGCGCTGACAACAGGGGGCTGGAAGATACGCAGTATTTT
CASSADNRGLEDTQYF
>TRBV10-1|-|TRBJ2-7|-
TGCGCCAGCAGTAGGGGGGTAGGCCGGGCGTACTTC
CASSRGVGRAYF
>TRBV18|-|TRBJ2-3|-
TGTGCCAGCTCACTTATTGATGCCAGCCTCGGAAATACGCAGTATTTT
CASSLIDASLGNTQYF
>TRBV14|-|TRBJ1-2|-
TGTGCCAGCAGCCTGGGACGGACCTATGGCTACACCTTC
CASSLGRTYGYTF
>TRBV19|-|TRBJ2-2|-
TGTGCCAGTAGTATCGGTGGTGGCGGGGAGCTGTTTTTT
CASSIGGGGELFF
>TRBV5-6|-|TRBJ2-3|TRBD1
TGTGCCAGCAGCATAAAGCCGGGACAGGGACCAGATACGCAGTATTTT
CASSIKPGQGPDTQYF
>TRBV6-5|once|TRBJ2-7|-
TGTGCCAGCAGTTACTCGGGAACGGGGGGCCTATACGAGCAGTACTTC
CASSYSGTGGLYEQYF
>TRBV18|once|TRBJ1-5|-
TGTGCCAGCTCACCACGAGATCAGCCCCAGCATTTT
CASSPRDQPQHF
>TRBV6-6|-|TRBJ2-7|-
TGTGCCAGCAGGCAGGGATATGGAAGCTCCTACGAGCAGTACTTC
CASRQGYGSSYEQYF
>TRBV29-1|-|TRBJ2-7|-
TGCAGCGTTGAATCCCAGCAGGGATACGAGCAGTACTTC
CSVESQQGYEQYF
>TRBV27|once|TRBJ1-4|-
TGTGCCAGCAGTCCCTCCCCCGGGTGGAATGAAAAACTGTTTTTT
CASSPSPGWNEKLFF
>TRBV25-1|-|TRBJ2-7|-
TGTGCCAGCAGTGACCAACTCGGGGGCCACTACGAGCAGTACTTC
CASSDQLGGHYEQYF
>TRBV5-1|-|TRBJ2-7|TRBD1
TGCGCCAGCAGCCGGGACAGGGTCCCCTACGAGCAGTACTTC
CASSRDRVPYEQYF
>TRBV6-6|-|TRBJ1-4|TRBD1
TGTGCCAGCACCCAAACAGGGGGGGAAAAACTGTTTTTT
CASTQTGGEKLFF
>TRBV5-1|-|TRBJ2-7|-
TGCGCCAGCAGCGCGTCTCTCGACCTGGACGAGCAGTACTTC
CASSASLDLDEQYF
>TRBV2|-|TRBJ2-1|TRBD2
TGTGCCAGCAGGACTAGCGGGGGGTTTTACAATGAGCAGTTCTTC
CASRTSGGFYNEQFF
>TRBV7-2|-|TRBJ2-3|-
TGTGCCAGCAGCCCTCGGGCGGGGCGGAGCACAGATACGCAGTATTTT
CASSPRAGRSTDTQYF
>TRBV27|-|TRBJ2-3|-
TGTGCCAGCAGTTCCGTAAGACTTCTCACAGATACGCAGTATTTT
CASSSVRLLTDTQYF
>TRBV10-3|-|TRBJ2-7|-
TGTGCCATCAGTGACGGGAACCGAGGAACCTACGAGCAGTACTTC
CAISDGNRGTYEQYF
>TRBV5-6|once|TRBJ2-5|-
TGTGCCAGCAGCTTGGCGGAGACCCAGTACTTC
CASSLAETQYF
>TRBV5-6|-|TRBJ2-1|-
TGTGCCAGCAGCCAACCTAGAGTAAGGGATGAGCAGTTCTTC
CASSQPRVRDEQFF
>TRBV19|-|TRBJ1-2|TRBD1
TGTGCCAGTAGTCCCGGGACAGGGGTCATCTGGTACACCTTC
CASSPGTGVIWYTF
>TRBV7-2|once|TRBJ1-1|-
TGTGCCAGCAGCTTAGGGGGACCCTACACTGAAGCTTTCTTT
CASSLGGPYTEAFF